This is a list of T cell receptor beta chains from one sample in a study of cytomegalovirus exposure and HLA in healthy donors. Profiling relied on immunoSEQ multiplex PCR, and the TCRdb table lists in-frame clones only, not all of them. This table has 110,000 to 150,000 clones, roughly four fifths appearing once. The sample comprised PBMCs. The receptor source for this set is a male donor in good health and CMV-seronegative. Both conserved end residues are part of each CDR3. Fields, in order: CDR3 DNA, CDR3 protein, J gene, V gene, D gene, clone size. A D gene is named only where the DNA matches it firmly. Rows give clone size only sometimes, using once, few, many, or a class for an expanded clone.

TGTGCCAGCAGCAAGGGACTAGCGGGAGTAAGGTCAGATACGCAGTATTTT,CASSKGLAGVRSDTQYF,TRBJ2-3,TRBV9,TRBD2,-
TGTGCCAGCAGCTTGTCTCCAGACAGGCAGGAAGAGACCCAGTACTTC,CASSLSPDRQEETQYF,TRBJ2-5,TRBV5-4,-,-
TGTGCCAGCACCTTATTACAGAGCACAGATACGCAGTATTTT,CASTLLQSTDTQYF,TRBJ2-3,TRBV7-8,-,-
TGTGCCAGTAGTTGGGTCCAGGCGAACACCGGGGAGCTGTTTTTT,CASSWVQANTGELFF,TRBJ2-2,TRBV19,-,-
TGTGCCAGCAGTGAAGCTTCGGGACAGGTCTACGAGCAGTACTTC,CASSEASGQVYEQYF,TRBJ2-7,TRBV2,TRBD1,-
TGTGCCAGCAGCTTAGGAGGGCCTGAAGCTTTCTTT,CASSLGGPEAFF,TRBJ1-1,TRBV7-3,-,-
TGTGCCAGCAGTGGGGACAGGGGCGGCTACGAGCAGTACTTC,CASSGDRGGYEQYF,TRBJ2-7,TRBV2,TRBD1,once
TGTGCCAGCAGCGTAGGCGATGTTATAGCGGGGGGCAGGAACTATGGCTACACCTTC,CASSVGDVIAGGRNYGYTF,TRBJ1-2,TRBV9,-,once
TGTGCCAGCAGCTTACCGCTCCGGGGGGGCGCCGGTGAGCAGTACTTC,CASSLPLRGGAGEQYF,TRBJ2-7,TRBV7-9,TRBD2,-
TGTGCCAGCAGGCTGGGACAGGGGAGGGATACGCAGTATTTT,CASRLGQGRDTQYF,TRBJ2-3,TRBV6-5,TRBD1,-
TGTGCCAGCAGCCCGCCGGGACAGGGTAGGGCCAACGTCCTGACTTTC,CASSPPGQGRANVLTF,TRBJ2-6,TRBV7-9,TRBD1,-
TGTGCCAGCAGCCAAGCTGGGGGCGGTAATTCACCCCTCCACTTT,CASSQAGGGNSPLHF,TRBJ1-6,TRBV4-2,-,-
TGTGCCAGCAGTTACTCGTTTTTGGAGACCGGGGAGCTGTTTTTT,CASSYSFLETGELFF,TRBJ2-2,TRBV6-6,-,-
TGTGCCAGCAGTCCGAAAATCCGGGACACCGGGGACACTGAAGCTTTCTTT,CASSPKIRDTGDTEAFF,TRBJ1-1,TRBV27,-,-
TGTGCCAGTAGTATGGTGGGGACAGGTCCCTACGAGCAGTACTTC,CASSMVGTGPYEQYF,TRBJ2-7,TRBV19,TRBD1,-
TGTGCCAGTAGTACCCAGGCGTCTAACCCCTACGAGCAGTACTTC,CASSTQASNPYEQYF,TRBJ2-7,TRBV19,-,-
TGTGCCAGCAGTATGCCCCAGGGGTCCCGGGGGGGTGAGCAGTTCTTC,CASSMPQGSRGGEQFF,TRBJ2-1,TRBV27,TRBD2,-